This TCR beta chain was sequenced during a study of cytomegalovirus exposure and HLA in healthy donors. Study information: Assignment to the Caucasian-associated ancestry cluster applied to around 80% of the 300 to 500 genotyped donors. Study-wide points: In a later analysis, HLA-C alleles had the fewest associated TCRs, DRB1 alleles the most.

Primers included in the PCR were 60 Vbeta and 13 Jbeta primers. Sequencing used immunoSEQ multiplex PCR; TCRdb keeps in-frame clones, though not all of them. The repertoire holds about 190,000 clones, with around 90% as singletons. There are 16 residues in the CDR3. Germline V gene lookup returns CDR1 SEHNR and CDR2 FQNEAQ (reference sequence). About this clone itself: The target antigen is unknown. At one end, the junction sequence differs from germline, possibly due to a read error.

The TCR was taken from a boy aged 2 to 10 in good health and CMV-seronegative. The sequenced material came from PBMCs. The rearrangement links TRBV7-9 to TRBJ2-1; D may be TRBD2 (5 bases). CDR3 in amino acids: CSSSLELRTSNNEQFF. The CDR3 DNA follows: TGTTCCAGCAGCTTAGAGCTTCGGACTTCGAACAATGAGCAGTTCTTC.